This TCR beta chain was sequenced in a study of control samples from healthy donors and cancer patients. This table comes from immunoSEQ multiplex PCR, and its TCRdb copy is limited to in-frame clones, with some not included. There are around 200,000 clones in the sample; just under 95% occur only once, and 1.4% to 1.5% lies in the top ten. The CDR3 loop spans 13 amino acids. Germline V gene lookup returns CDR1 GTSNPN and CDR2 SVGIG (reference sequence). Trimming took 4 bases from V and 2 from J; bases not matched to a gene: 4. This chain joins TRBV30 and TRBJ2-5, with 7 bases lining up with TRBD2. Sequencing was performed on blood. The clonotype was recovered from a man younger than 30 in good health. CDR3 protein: CAWTSGSQETQYF. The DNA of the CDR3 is TGTGCCTGGACTAGCGGATCGCAAGAGACCCAGTACTTC.